This TCR beta chain emerged from a study of cytomegalovirus exposure and HLA in healthy donors. This clone was detected only a few times. In the PCR, 60 Vbeta and 13 Jbeta primers were used. Assay used: immunoSEQ multiplex PCR; TCRdb lists only in-frame clones, some missing. The sample carries about 120,000 clones, about four fifths recorded once. CDR1 and CDR2 from the germline V gene are MNHEY and SVGAGI. The length of the CDR3 is 14 residues. Between the trimmed V and J ends, which lost 2 bases and 10 bases, there was a span of 12 bases. The chain uses TRBV6-5 and TRBJ1-6; unclear D gene. The clonotype comes from a man between 25 and 39 years old in good health and CMV-seropositive. Sequenced: PBMCs. Here the CDR3 DNA reads TGTGCCAGCAGTTACCATCTGGGCAACTCACCCCTCCACTTT. Translated: CASSYHLGNSPLHF.